This T cell receptor beta chain was profiled in a study of response to subunit inactivated influenza vaccine. TCRdb ran MiXCR on the RT-PCR reads and lists one entry per CDR3 protein. The table has about 170,000 distinct CDR3 sequences, roughly 12% seen once. This clonotype has ten or more counts. The CDR3 runs to 14 residues. Germline values: CDR1 KGHDR, CDR2 SFDVKD. Trimming pared 4 bases from V and 1 base from J, leaving 9 bases between. The sample also formed part of further work on T cells expressing NK-cell markers. This second study notes: Template switching by 5'RACE with UMIs generated the TCR beta cDNA. Sorted CD3+CD56+NKG2C+, CD3+CD56+NKG2C- and CD3+CD56-NKG2C+ T cells supplied TCR beta repertoires. Expanded NKG2C+ T cell clones had unclear HCMV specificity.

This TCR came from a man aged 50-59 years who received an inactivated influenza vaccine. V gene TRBV24-1 combines with J gene TRBJ2-5; unclear D gene. Here the sequenced sample was CD8+ T cells sorted from PBMCs, taken roughly 12 days after vaccination. Here the CDR3 reads CATSDPVSQETQYF. Here the CDR3 DNA reads TGTGCCACCAGTGACCCAGTCAGCCAAGAGACCCAGTACTTC.